This T cell receptor (beta chain) was profiled in a study of T cell responses to AZD1222 COVID-19 vaccine. With respect to this clone: Its target is unknown.

Germline-derived CDR1 and CDR2 are MNHEY and SVGAGI. The CDR3 sequence is 14 residues long. V shed 6 bases, J shed 7 bases, and the junction held 9 bases outside the gene matches. Repertoires were generated with immunoSEQ multiplex PCR, while TCRdb's copy carries only in-frame clones and drops some. The sample has 95,000 to 150,000 clones; around 92% are singletons. Study observations and caveats: White British donors predominated, females outnumbered males, and clonal diversity was possibly underestimated. Regions left unmutated in variants are reportedly the target of nearly half of spike-specific TCRs.

The genes are TRBV6-5 and TRBJ2-1; 7 bases align to TRBD1. The source of this sequence is an adult who received the AZD1222 COVID-19 vaccine. The sample here was peripheral blood, taken 28 days after the second AZD1222 dose. Written as DNA, the CDR3 is TGTGCCAGCAGGCCACTGGGACAGATGAATGAGCAGTTCTTC. Translated, it gives CASRPLGQMNEQFF.